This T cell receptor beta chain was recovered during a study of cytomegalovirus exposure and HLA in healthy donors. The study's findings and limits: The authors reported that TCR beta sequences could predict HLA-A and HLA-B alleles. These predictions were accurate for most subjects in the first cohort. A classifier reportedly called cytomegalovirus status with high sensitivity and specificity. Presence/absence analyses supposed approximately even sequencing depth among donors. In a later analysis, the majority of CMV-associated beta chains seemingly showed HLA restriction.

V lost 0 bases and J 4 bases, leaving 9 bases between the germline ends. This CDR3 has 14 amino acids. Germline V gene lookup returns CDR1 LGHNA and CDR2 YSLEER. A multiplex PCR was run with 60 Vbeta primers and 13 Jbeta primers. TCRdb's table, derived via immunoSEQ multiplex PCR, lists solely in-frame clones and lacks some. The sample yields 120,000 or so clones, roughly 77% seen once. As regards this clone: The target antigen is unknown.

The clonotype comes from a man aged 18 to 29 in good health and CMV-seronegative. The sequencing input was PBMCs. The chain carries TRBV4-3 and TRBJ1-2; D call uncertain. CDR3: CASSQELAVYGYTF. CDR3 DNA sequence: TGCGCCAGCAGCCAAGAGTTGGCAGTCTATGGCTACACCTTC.